The next 21 T cell receptor beta chains were all read from a single sample in a study of response to subunit inactivated influenza vaccine. In TCRdb, the RT-PCR reads were re-called with MiXCR into one record per CDR3 protein. The repertoire holds roughly 670,000 distinct CDR3 sequences, with 12% to 15% as singletons. The sequencing here drew on PBMCs from blood, taken less than 15 days before vaccination. These receptor sequences come from a man in his fifties or sixties who received an inactivated influenza vaccine.

This clonotype was observed many times. In DNA form, the CDR3 reads TGTGCCACCAGTGATGGGACAAAGCAGTTCTTC. This gives the protein CATSDGTKQFF. This rearrangement joins TRBV24-1 to TRBJ2-1, with a weak D call TRBD1 (6 bases). This CDR3 spans 11 amino acids. Trimming cost V 3 bases and J 11 bases, with 7 bases left between them. In germline, CDR1 is KGHDR, CDR2 SFDVKD.

For the CDR3, the DNA is TGTGCCAGCAGTCCTATAGCGGGGGCCAATGAGCAGTTCTTC. It yields the protein CASSPIAGANEQFF. This chain links TRBV12-3 or TRBV12-4 with TRBJ2-1, with TRBD2 identical over 9 bases. The CDR3 runs to 14 residues. The V segment lost 5 bases and the J segment 6 bases; nucleotides outside the gene matches: 5.

This clonotype came up a few times. The chain uses TRBV29-1 and TRBJ2-7, with 10 bases lining up with TRBD1. The length of the CDR3 is 13 residues. CDR1 is SQVTM and CDR2 is ANQGSEA in the germline V gene. V shed 4 bases and J 10 bases; nucleotides not matched to a gene: 10. As DNA, the CDR3 is TGCAGCGTTGCCGGGACAGGGGCATCAGACCAGTACTTC. It specifies CSVAGTGASDQYF.

The chain has TRBV16 and TRBJ1-1, with 8 bases aligning to TRBD1. V lost 2 bases and J lost 6; bases outside the gene matches: 11. CDR1 KGHSY and CDR2 FQNENV come from the germline V gene. The CDR3 is made up of 16 amino acids. CDR3 sequence: CASSQGTGRGRPEAFF. CDR3 coding DNA: TGTGCCAGCAGCCAAGGAACGGGCAGGGGGCGACCTGAAGCTTTCTTT.

This chain joins TRBV20-1 and TRBJ2-1, with 10 bases matching TRBD2. Germline V lookup: CDR1 DFQATT, CDR2 SNEGSKA (reference sequence). V shed 1 base and J 7 bases; nucleotides not matched to a gene: 7. The CDR3 consists of 15 residues. This CDR3 is CSARALAGARNEQFF. In nucleotides, the CDR3 is TGCAGTGCTAGAGCTCTAGCGGGGGCTAGGAATGAGCAGTTCTTC.

This clonotype appeared a few times. The chain recombines TRBV5-1 with TRBJ2-5, with D tentatively TRBD2 (5 bases). The germline gives CDR1 SGHRS, CDR2 YFSETQ. The length of the CDR3 is 14 residues. V was pared by 5 bases and J by 1 base, with 12 bases between. The CDR3 loop reads CASRFAGGQETQYF. The CDR3 coding sequence is TGCGCCAGCAGATTCGCGGGTGGCCAAGAGACCCAGTACTTC.

At least ten counts were recorded for this clonotype. The genes are TRBV5-1 and TRBJ2-7; TRBD1 might be the D (6 bases). V gave up 5 bases and J gave up 0 bases, with 12 bases separating them. CDR1 is SGHRS and CDR2 is YFSETQ in the germline V gene. The CDR3 sequence is 14 residues long. The CDR3 is CASRFGQSSYEQYF. The CDR3 bases are TGCGCCAGCAGATTCGGACAGAGCTCCTACGAGCAGTACTTC. Full variable domain (remainder filled in from reference TRBV5-1 and TRBJ2-7): KAGVTQTPRYLIKTRGQQVTLSCSPISGHRSVSWYQQTPGQGLQFLFEYFSETQRNKGNFPGRFSGRQFSNSRSEMNVSTLELGDSALYLCASRFGQSSYEQYFGPGTRLTVT.

This clonotype has a handful of counts. The rearrangement links TRBV7-2 to TRBJ1-5, with unresolved D. Germline assignment: CDR1 SGHTA and CDR2 FQGNSA. V lost 1 base and J 3 bases, leaving 10 bases between the germline ends. This CDR3 contains 15 residues. The CDR3 DNA follows: TGTGCCAGCAGCTTAGGCCCAGACTACAATCAGCCCCAGCATTTT. It is translated as CASSLGPDYNQPQHF.

This clonotype was observed at least ten times. This chain joins TRBV12-3 or TRBV12-4 and TRBJ2-5, with D hard to call. The CDR3 is made up of 14 amino acids. Trimming took off 5 bases at V and 5 bases at J, with 15 bases between the two ends. The chain's CDR3 is CASSGRGRVETQYF. CDR3 nucleotide sequence: TGTGCCAGCAGTGGGCGCGGCCGGGTGGAGACCCAGTACTTC.

Only a few counts were recorded for this clonotype. The V gene is TRBV10-3, the J gene TRBJ1-1, with TRBD1 matching 7 bases. Germline V CDR1 and CDR2: ENHRY, SYGVKD. The V gene end was trimmed by 6 bases and the J gene end by 1 base; junction bases not matched to a gene: 8. This CDR3 region has 15 residues. Here the CDR3 reads CAIRTGVGENTEAFF. Written as DNA, the CDR3 is TGTGCCATCAGAACAGGGGTCGGGGAGAACACTGAAGCTTTCTTT.

The chain employs TRBV5-5 and TRBJ1-1; D remains ambiguous. This CDR3 spans 12 amino acids. Germline assignment: CDR1 SGHKS and CDR2 YYEKEE (reference sequence). The ends were cut back, 2 bases at V and 5 bases at J, with 7 bases in the middle. The CDR3, as DNA: TGTGCCAGCAGCTTTAAAGGTACTGAAGCTTTCTTT. This codes for CASSFKGTEAFF.

A few counts support this clonotype. The chain carries TRBV5-1 and TRBJ1-2, with TRBD1 matching 10 bases. There are 15 residues in the CDR3. Trimming cost V 3 bases and J 3 bases; bases outside gene matches: 5. Germline V gives CDR1 SGHRS, CDR2 YFSETQ. This CDR3 reads CASSSTGTGDYGYTF. The DNA for the CDR3 is TGCGCCAGCAGCTCTACCGGGACAGGGGACTATGGCTACACCTTC.

This clonotype has just one count. The rearrangement links TRBV11-2 to TRBJ2-1; 7 positions agree with TRBD2. The V gene end was trimmed by 5 bases and the J gene end by 13 bases; junction bases not matched to a gene: 14. The germline gives CDR1 SGHAT, CDR2 FQNNGV. This CDR3 comprises 14 residues. Here the CDR3 reads CASSPRAGVSSQFF. The CDR3 DNA follows: TGTGCCAGCAGCCCTCGTGCGGGGGTTTCTTCTCAGTTCTTC.

This clonotype was seen ten or more times. The chain joins TRBV29-1 to TRBJ1-5; D remains unclear. The germline V and J ends were trimmed by 2 bases and 5 bases, with 10 bases remaining between them. Germline V gene lookup returns CDR1 SQVTM and CDR2 ANQGSEA. The CDR3 spans 13 residues. CDR3 in DNA: TGCAGCGTTGAAATCAGCCTTGATCAGCCCCAGCATTTT. Amino acid sequence: CSVEISLDQPQHF.

This chain joins TRBV28 and TRBJ2-1; D may correspond to TRBD1 or TRBD2 (5 bases each). The CDR3 is made up of 14 amino acids. The germline V gene has CDR1 MDHEN and CDR2 SYDVKM. Trimming took 3 bases from V and 3 from J, leaving 9 bases between them. CDR3: CASSFGTDYNEQFF. CDR3 nucleotides: TGTGCCAGCAGTTTTGGGACCGACTACAATGAGCAGTTCTTC.

This clonotype occurred a few times. This chain links TRBV20-1 with TRBJ2-3; 12 bases match TRBD2. Trimming removed 5 bases from V and 4 bases from J; junction bases left unmatched: 13. This CDR3 spans 17 amino acids. Germline V CDR1 and CDR2: DFQATT, SNEGSKA (reference sequence). The CDR3 DNA sequence: TGCAGTGCTCCCCGGCTTAGACTAGCGGGAGTCCCAGATACGCAGTATTTT. It is translated as CSAPRLRLAGVPDTQYF.

This clonotype was counted a few times. The CDR3 DNA reads TGTGCCAGCAGCTTCGGACAGGCGAGCTCTGGAAACACCATATATTTT. This gives the protein CASSFGQASSGNTIYF. The chain combines TRBV7-2 with TRBJ1-3; 7 positions agree with TRBD1. With 3 bases clipped from V and 0 bases from J, the junction kept 5 bases outside the gene matches. The germline CDR1 and CDR2 sequences are SGHTA and FQGNSA. CDR3 length: 16 amino acids. Full variable domain (outside the CDR3, taken from reference TRBV7-2 and TRBJ1-3): GAGVSQSPSNKVTEKGKDVELRCDPISGHTALYWYRQSLGQGLEFLIYFQGNSAPDKSGLPSDRFSAERTGGSVSTLTIQRTQQEDSAVYLCASSFGQASSGNTIYFGEGSWLTVV.

This chain uses TRBV2 with TRBJ1-6; D gene uncertain. Between the trimmed V and J ends, which lost 3 bases and 0 bases, there was a span of 6 bases. The CDR3 is 15 amino acids. The germline V gene has CDR1 SNHLY and CDR2 FYNNEI. The CDR3, as DNA: TGTGCCAGCAGTGAGTCAAGCTCCTATAATTCACCCCTCCACTTT. Its protein is CASSESSSYNSPLHF.

The V gene is TRBV5-5, the J gene TRBJ2-5; no clear D gene. CDR1 is SGHKS and CDR2 is YYEKEE in the germline V gene (reference sequence). This CDR3 contains 15 residues. The V and J ends lost 0 bases and 5 bases respectively, with 14 bases between them. The CDR3 sequence: CASSLVGTSDETQYF. CDR3 in DNA: TGTGCCAGCAGCTTGGTGGGTACGAGCGACGAGACCCAGTACTTC.

In the case of this clonotype: The CDR3 ends on some other residue instead of the conserved phenylalanine or tryptophan, so this is likely a read error. The chain combines TRBV12-3 or TRBV12-4 with TRBJ1-5; no clear D gene. The CDR3 covers 13 residues. The V end lost 5 bases, the J end lost 9 bases, and 14 bases lay between the germline ends. The CDR3 nucleotides read TGTGCCAGCAGTCCATGGCGGTTTGGGCCCCAGCATCTT. Its translation is CASSPWRFGPQHL.

This clonotype was detected ten times or more. The chain has TRBV29-1 and TRBJ2-3, with TRBD1 identical over 7 bases. CDR1 is SQVTM and CDR2 is ANQGSEA in the germline V gene. With 7 bases clipped from V and 4 bases from J, the junction kept 5 bases outside the gene matches. CDR3 length equals 12 residues. The CDR3 DNA follows: TGCAGCGCAGTACAGGGGCCAGATACGCAGTATTTT. It codes for CSAVQGPDTQYF.